This T cell receptor (beta chain) was documented in a study of cytomegalovirus exposure and HLA in healthy donors. The germline V and J ends were trimmed by 5 bases and 0 bases, with 13 bases remaining between them. The V gene's germline CDR1 is SGHTA and CDR2 FQGNSA. The CDR3 runs to 15 residues. PCR amplification relied on 60 Vbeta primers (plus 13 Jbeta primers). Repertoires were generated with immunoSEQ multiplex PCR, while TCRdb's copy carries only in-frame clones and drops some. The sample totals around 75,000 clones. This sequence originates from a man aged 35 to 55 in good health and CMV-seronegative. The V and J genes are TRBV7-2 and TRBJ1-1, with unresolved D. The sample taken for sequencing was PBMCs. The CDR3 DNA reads as TGTGCCAGCAGCCCCCTGGGTGGGCTGAACACTGAAGCTTTCTTT. Protein sequence: CASSPLGGLNTEAFF.